Shown below are 24 T cell receptor beta chains from a single sample sequenced in a study of vaccination and CD4 T cells after COVID-19. The Oncomine TCR Beta short-read assay sequenced DNA from cultured CD4+ T cells. A single record per CDR3 protein comes from TCRdb applying MiXCR to the PCR reads. The data show some 16,000 distinct CDR3 sequences, with around two fifths seen just once and around 12% held by the top ten. What these receptors recognize is not known. Stated treatment: approximately nine-day PBMC culture with coronavirus spike peptide pools or control peptides (ViraFEST assay). Sequencing was carried out using CD4+ T cells from blood, cultured in vitro. The receptors here all came from a human donor who had recovered from COVID-19.

This clonotype was seen a handful of times. DNA for the CDR3: TGCAGTGCTACCAGACCCGGGAGGGCCAACAATGAGCAGTTCTTC. It is translated as CSATRPGRANNEQFF. This chain uses TRBV20-1 with TRBJ2-1; 8 nucleotides match TRBD2. V was pared by 4 bases and J by 5 bases, with 10 bases of the junction left unmatched. The CDR3 runs to 15 residues. CDR1 and CDR2 (germline): DFQATT, SNEGSKA (reference sequence).

The rearrangement joins TRBV5-1 to TRBJ2-7; unclear D gene. The CDR3 sequence is 14 residues long. Germline V lookup: CDR1 SGHRS, CDR2 YFSETQ. The ends were cut back, 0 bases at V and 2 bases at J, with 9 bases in the middle. CDR3 sequence: CASSLGNSAYEQYF. The DNA of the CDR3 is TGCGCCAGCAGCTTGGGCAACAGTGCCTACGAGCAGTACTTC.

The chain carries TRBV20-1 and TRBJ1-1; 12 bases align to TRBD1. The CDR3 sequence is 14 residues long. V lost 6 bases to trimming and J lost 5 bases; unmatched junction nucleotides: 7. From germline, CDR1 is DFQATT and CDR2 SNEGSKA (reference sequence). The CDR3 DNA reads TGCAGTGCCCCCGGGACAGGGGGCAGGACTGAAGCTTTCTTT. Protein sequence: CSAPGTGGRTEAFF.

Details on this clonotype: This sequence may be a read error, since a much larger clone differs from it by one base. This sequence joins TRBV20-1 and TRBJ1-1, with TRBD1 identical over 7 bases. CDR1 is DFQATT, CDR2 SNEGSKA, per germline (reference sequence). After removal of 3 bases from V and 3 bases from J, the junction contained 7 bases not matched to a gene. This CDR3 is 14 amino acids long. The CDR3 region is CSASQGQMYTEAFF. CDR3 in DNA: TGCAGTGCTAGCCAGGGACAGATGTACACTGAAGCTTTCTTT.

Only a few counts were recorded for this clonotype. V usage is TRBV2 and J usage is TRBJ2-7; D remains unclear. The CDR3 contains 10 residues. Germline lookup yields CDR1 SNHLY and CDR2 FYNNEI. V gave up 4 bases and J gave up 7 bases, with 5 bases separating them. The CDR3 region has the DNA TGTGCCAGCAGTGGGTGGGAGCAGTACTTC. It encodes CASSGWEQYF.

The sample holds a few counts of this clonotype. V is TRBV11-1 and J is TRBJ2-7; TRBD2 is a possible D gene (5 bases). This CDR3 comprises 15 residues. Germline V gives CDR1 SGHAT, CDR2 FQDESV (reference sequence). The V end lost 5 bases, the J end lost 5 bases, and 19 bases lay between the germline ends. The CDR3 reads CASSRGRANGDEQYF. The CDR3 DNA follows: TGTGCCAGCAGCCGGGGTCGGGCGAATGGCGACGAGCAGTACTTC.

This clonotype was observed a few times. The chain uses TRBV20-1 and TRBJ2-5; maybe TRBD2 (5 bases). Germline CDR1 and CDR2: DFQATT and SNEGSKA (reference sequence). The CDR3 spans 13 residues. The V end lost 2 bases, the J end lost 5 bases, and 12 bases lay between the germline ends. CDR3 bases: TGCAGTGCTAGACGAGGGAGTGTTGAGACCCAGTACTTC. This sequence encodes CSARRGSVETQYF.

A few counts support this clonotype. V is TRBV15 and J is TRBJ2-7; the match to TRBD1 covers 10 bases. This CDR3 contains 15 residues. The trim removed 1 base at V and 1 base at J, leaving 1 base unmatched. Germline CDR1 is LNHNV and CDR2 is YYDKDF (reference sequence). The CDR3 nucleotides read TGTGCCACCAGCAGAGGGGGACAGGGGTCCTACGAGCAGTACTTC. Its protein product is CATSRGGQGSYEQYF.

The chain joins TRBV9 to TRBJ1-2; 9 positions agree with TRBD1. CDR3 length: 15 amino acids. V trimming: 3 bases; J trimming: 5 bases; junction bases outside the gene matches: 8. Germline V gene data show CDR1 as SGDLS and CDR2 as YYNGEE. Here the CDR3 reads CASSAQPGQGYGYTF. The DNA of the CDR3 is TGTGCCAGCAGCGCGCAACCCGGACAGGGGTATGGCTACACCTTC. The whole variable domain, filled in from reference TRBV9 and TRBJ1-2, reads DSGVTQTPKHLITATGQRVTLRCSPRSGDLSVYWYQQSLDQGLQFLIQYYNGEERAKGNILERFSAQQFPDLHSELNLSSLELGDSALYFCASSAQPGQGYGYTFGSGTRLTVV.

This clonotype is a singleton in its sample. The chain couples TRBV30 to TRBJ1-5, with D tentatively TRBD1 (6 bases). Per germline, CDR1 GTSNPN and CDR2 SVGIG (reference sequence). This CDR3 has 16 amino acids. Trimming shortened V by 3 bases and J by 0 bases, and 15 bases separated the two germline ends. CDR3 in amino acids: CAWSRGGLNSNQPQHF. The CDR3 bases are TGTGCCTGGAGCCGAGGGGGGCTAAATAGCAATCAGCCCCAGCATTTT.

This clonotype has a handful of counts. The chain has TRBV20-1 and TRBJ1-1, with a tentative D call TRBD1 (6 bases). The V gene's germline CDR1 is DFQATT and CDR2 SNEGSKA (reference sequence). The CDR3 has 15 amino acids. Trimming pared 6 bases from V and 2 bases from J, leaving 19 bases between. The CDR3 sequence: CSAPSGGQRNTEAFF. As DNA, the CDR3 is TGCAGTGCCCCAAGCGGGGGACAACGCAACACTGAAGCTTTCTTT.

The chain is built from TRBV20-1 and TRBJ2-7, with 7 bases identical to TRBD2. In germline, CDR1 is DFQATT, CDR2 SNEGSKA (reference sequence). The CDR3 has 14 amino acids. The V segment lost 5 bases and the J segment 4 bases; nucleotides outside the gene matches: 11. CDR3 sequence reads: CSALPRLAMYEQYF. In nucleotides, the CDR3 is TGCAGTGCTCTGCCCCGACTAGCTATGTACGAGCAGTACTTC.

V and J are TRBV20-1 and TRBJ2-1; 9 bases line up with TRBD2. Germline values: CDR1 DFQATT, CDR2 SNEGSKA (reference sequence). The CDR3 runs 15 residues. Trimming at V came to 6 bases and at J to 8 bases, leaving 14 bases not matched to a gene. Written as DNA, the CDR3 is TGCAGTGCCCCCTTTGCGGGAGGGCCGGGTGATGAGCAGTTCTTC. This gives the protein CSAPFAGGPGDEQFF.

The V and J genes are TRBV14 and TRBJ2-7; 8 bases are a match to TRBD2. V shed 1 base and J 7 bases; nucleotides not matched to a gene: 9. The CDR3 contains 15 residues. Germline V lookup: CDR1 SGHDN, CDR2 FVKESK. The CDR3 reads CASSQGGDVAGEQYF. The CDR3 DNA is TGTGCCAGCAGCCAAGGGGGAGATGTAGCGGGAGAGCAGTACTTC.

The J gene is TRBJ2-5, the V gene TRBV20-1; D might be TRBD2 (7 bases). CDR1 and CDR2 (germline): DFQATT, SNEGSKA (reference sequence). The CDR3 loop spans 12 amino acids. Between the trimmed V and J ends, which lost 3 bases and 7 bases, there was a span of 12 bases. CDR3 residues: CSASGGQLTQYF. The CDR3 region has the DNA TGCAGTGCTAGCGGGGGGCAATTGACCCAGTACTTC.

This clonotype was counted a few times. The genes are TRBV11-2 and TRBJ2-5; D perhaps matches TRBD2 (5 bases). The CDR3 totals 16 residues. CDR1 is SGHAT and CDR2 is FQNNGV in the germline V gene. Trimming removed 1 base from V and 3 bases from J, with 15 bases in between. In DNA, the CDR3 is TGTGCCAGCAGCTTAGCTGGCACGGGGTGGGAAGAGACCCAGTACTTC. Residues: CASSLAGTGWEETQYF.

The chain is built from TRBV5-1 and TRBJ1-1; maybe TRBD1 (5 bases). The CDR3 runs to 14 residues. Trimming left V 3 bases short and J 1 base short, with 10 bases between. Germline loops: CDR1 SGHRS, CDR2 YFSETQ. Here the CDR3 reads CASSSTVGNTEAFF. The CDR3 DNA reads as TGCGCCAGCAGCTCGACAGTGGGGAACACTGAAGCTTTCTTT. The full variable domain, with the rest looked up from reference TRBV5-1 and TRBJ1-1, is KAGVTQTPRYLIKTRGQQVTLSCSPISGHRSVSWYQQTPGQGLQFLFEYFSETQRNKGNFPGRFSGRQFSNSRSEMNVSTLELGDSALYLCASSSTVGNTEAFFGQGTRLTVV.

A few counts support this clonotype. The J gene is TRBJ1-2, the V gene TRBV6-1; 10 nucleotides line up with TRBD1. V lost 6 bases to trimming and J lost 4 bases; unmatched junction nucleotides: 5. CDR1 MNHNS and CDR2 SASEGT come from the germline V gene. The CDR3 spans 14 residues. CDR3 loop: CASSRDRGSYGYTF. CDR3 DNA sequence: TGTGCCAGCAGCCGGGACAGGGGTAGCTATGGCTACACCTTC.

The chain uses TRBV5-1 and TRBJ2-5; 8 nucleotides agree with TRBD1. This CDR3 has 15 residues. Germline V gene sequence: CDR1 SGHRS, CDR2 YFSETQ. V was clipped by 1 base and J by 3 bases; unmatched bases: 5. CDR3 loop: CASSLTMTGEETQYF. The CDR3 DNA sequence: TGCGCCAGCAGCTTGACGATGACAGGGGAAGAGACCCAGTACTTC.

The chain uses TRBV12-3 or TRBV12-4 and TRBJ1-2; maybe TRBD1 (5 bases). The CDR3 runs 14 residues. The V and J ends lost 3 bases and 1 base respectively, with 9 bases between them. The CDR3 nucleotides read TGTGCCAGCAGTTTCGGGGGGATTAACTATGGCTACACCTTC. Translated: CASSFGGINYGYTF.

This chain links TRBV20-1 with TRBJ2-7; D uncertain. V was shortened by 0 bases and J by 3 bases, with 6 bases between the two germline ends. The CDR3 spans 12 residues. CDR1 and CDR2 from the germline V gene are DFQATT and SNEGSKA (reference sequence). CDR3 region: CSARDAGYEQYF. The CDR3 DNA reads as TGCAGTGCTAGAGATGCAGGCTACGAGCAGTACTTC.

The J gene is TRBJ2-7, the V gene TRBV20-1; D not certain. The CDR3 has 14 residues. Germline V gives CDR1 DFQATT, CDR2 SNEGSKA (reference sequence). Deletions cut 6 bases from V and 3 bases from J, with 18 bases between. CDR3: CSAQGPGMNYEQYF. CDR3 bases: TGCAGTGCCCAAGGCCCCGGAATGAACTACGAGCAGTACTTC.

This clonotype was detected only a few times. The gene calls are TRBV6-1 and TRBJ2-2; D remains ambiguous. This CDR3 has 15 residues. With 6 bases removed from V and 1 base from J, the gap between germline ends came to 12 bases. CDR1 and CDR2 from the germline V gene are MNHNS and SASEGT. The CDR3 loop reads CASRDGPLNTGELFF. The CDR3 DNA follows: TGTGCCAGCAGAGACGGGCCCTTGAACACCGGGGAGCTGTTTTTT.

V and J are TRBV6-2 or TRBV6-3 and TRBJ1-4; D is ambiguous. Per germline, CDR1 MNHEY and CDR2 SVGEGT. This CDR3 has 11 residues. Deletions cut 2 bases from V and 7 bases from J, with 2 bases between. For the CDR3, the DNA is TGTGCCAGCAGTTACGCTGAAAAACTGTTTTTT. This codes for CASSYAEKLFF.